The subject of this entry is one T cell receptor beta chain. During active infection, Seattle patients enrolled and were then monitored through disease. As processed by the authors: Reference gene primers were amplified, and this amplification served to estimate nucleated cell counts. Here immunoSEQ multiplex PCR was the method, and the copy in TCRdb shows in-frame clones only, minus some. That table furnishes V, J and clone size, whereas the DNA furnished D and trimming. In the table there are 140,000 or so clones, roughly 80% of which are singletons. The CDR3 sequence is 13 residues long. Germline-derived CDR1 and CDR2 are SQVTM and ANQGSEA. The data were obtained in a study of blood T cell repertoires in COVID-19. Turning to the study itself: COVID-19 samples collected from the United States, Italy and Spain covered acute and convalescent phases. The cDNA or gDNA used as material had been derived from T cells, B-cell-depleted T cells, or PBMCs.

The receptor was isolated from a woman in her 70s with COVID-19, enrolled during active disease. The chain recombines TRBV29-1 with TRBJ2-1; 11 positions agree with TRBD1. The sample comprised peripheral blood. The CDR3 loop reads CTVRGQGVNEQFF. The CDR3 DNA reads TGCACCGTGAGGGGACAGGGGGTAAATGAGCAGTTCTTC.